Listed below are T cell receptor beta chains from one sample, sequenced in a study of shared clonotypes between healthy human individuals. Method: immunoSEQ multiplex PCR; TCRdb's copy keeps in-frame clones and lacks some. The sample records some 2,000,000 clones, approximately 95% being singletons. Material: naive CD8+ T cells sorted from blood. The receptors were gathered from a man between 18 and 29 years old in good health. Each CDR3 is given without its conserved first and last residue.

j_gene	v_gene	CDR3aa
TRBJ1-5	TRBV5-1	ASSPGGSNQPQH
TRBJ2-7	TRBV4-3	ASSQESSGSYSYEQY
TRBJ2-1	TRBV7-2	ASSQRMGTSGRNEQF
TRBJ2-3	TRBV5-6	ASSVEQGPADTQY
TRBJ2-6	TRBV13	ASSGSGGNSGANVLT
TRBJ1-4	TRBV6-5	ASSYSGNTNEKLF
TRBJ2-7	TRBV6-1	ASSLNGIYEQY
TRBJ1-2	TRBV6-5	ASSYGRHLGQSGYT
TRBJ2-7	TRBV9	ASSIGGEQY
TRBJ2-3	TRBV6-1	ASSESKGTDTQY
TRBJ2-1	TRBV29-1	SGSSGLYNEQF
TRBJ1-2	TRBV30	AWRDTEIYNYGYT
TRBJ2-7	TRBV5-1	ASSFSAGGGSYEQY
.	TRBV27	ASSQIGGQGASYEQY
TRBJ2-3	TRBV2	ASTDRPGLAGTDTQY
TRBJ2-7	TRBV7-9	ASSLSGSEQY
TRBJ2-3	TRBV4-1	ASSPTSVTDTQY
TRBJ2-3	TRBV6-6	ASTETPVPDTQY
TRBJ2-2	TRBV10-1	ASSESLGDGTGELF
TRBJ2-3	TRBV27	ASSYRGDTQY
TRBJ2-1	TRBV29-1	SVELRRTDEQF
TRBJ2-5	TRBV7-9	ASSLAFGAQETQY
TRBJ2-6	TRBV7-9	ASGTGTGVPPSGANVLT
TRBJ2-1	TRBV4-3	ASSQEWTSGRDNEQF
TRBJ1-5	TRBV15	ATSTKTGIPVNQPQH
TRBJ1-2	TRBV4-3	ASSQAYGAYGYT
TRBJ2-1	TRBV5-6	ASSITGGWDNEQF
TRBJ2-2	TRBV13	ASTQRPHTGELF
TRBJ1-2	TRBV27	ASSLGQGDYGYT
TRBJ2-7	TRBV7-2	ASSLVRTGWNEQY
TRBJ2-7	TRBV4-3	ASSQVWSGSYEQY